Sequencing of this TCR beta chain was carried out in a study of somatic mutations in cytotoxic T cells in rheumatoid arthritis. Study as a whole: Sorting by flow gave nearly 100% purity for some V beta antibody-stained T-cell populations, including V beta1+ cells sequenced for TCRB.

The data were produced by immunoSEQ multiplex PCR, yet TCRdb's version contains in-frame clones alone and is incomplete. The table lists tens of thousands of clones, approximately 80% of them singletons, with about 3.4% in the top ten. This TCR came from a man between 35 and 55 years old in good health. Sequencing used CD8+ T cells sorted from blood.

DNA for the CDR3: TGCACCAGCAGCCAACCCCGCGGGAGCGTGAACGAGCAGTACTTC. Translating gives CTSSQPRGSVNEQYF. This chain links TRBV1 with TRBJ2-7; the DNA was not used to check the table's D call, TRBD2. TRBV1 is designated a pseudogene. The CDR3 length is 15 residues.